The T cell receptor beta chain under discussion was sequenced for a study of molecular identifiers for immune sequencing clone quantification. Background on the study: Naive CD8 cell RNA, from around 20,000 or 100,000 cells, was split five ways in replicates, with four sequenced.

Study-level points and caveats: The sizes of highly expanded clones could be underestimated when identical TCR molecules share a barcode. Jurkat TCR RNA spiked in from one cell reportedly remained identifiable amid over 850,000 naive cells.

This clonotype was recorded at least ten times. The target antigen is unknown. TCRdb re-called the PCR reads with MiXCR, one entry per CDR3 protein. The profile covers roughly 50,000 distinct CDR3 sequences, with 20% to 25% appearing a single time and about 2% taken by the ten largest. A CD8+CD4-CCR7+CD45RA+ phenotype served as the sorting definition for naive CD8 T cells. V dropped 2 bases and J dropped 0; count of bases not matched to a gene: 6. This CDR3 is 15 amino acids long. Germline CDR1 reads GTSNPN; CDR2 reads SVGIG (reference sequence). Sequencing used naive CD8+ T cells from blood, with Jurkat cell RNA spiked in. The subset is: FACS-sorted CD8+CD4-CCR7+CD45RA+ naive T cells. The source is a human donor in good health. Some libraries in this study had Jurkat cell RNA spiked in. The gene calls are TRBV30 and TRBJ2-7; 8 positions match TRBD1. CDR3 in DNA: TGTGCCTGGAGTCTAGGGACAGGTAGCTCCTACGAGCAGTACTTC. This codes for CAWSLGTGSSYEQYF. The variable domain in full, with the rest retrieved from reference TRBV30 and TRBJ2-7, is SQTIHQWPATLVQPVGSPLSLECTVEGTSNPNLYWYRQAAGRGLQLLFYSVGIGQISSEVPQNLSASRPQDRQFILSSKKLLLSDSGFYLCAWSLGTGSSYEQYFGPGTRLTVT.